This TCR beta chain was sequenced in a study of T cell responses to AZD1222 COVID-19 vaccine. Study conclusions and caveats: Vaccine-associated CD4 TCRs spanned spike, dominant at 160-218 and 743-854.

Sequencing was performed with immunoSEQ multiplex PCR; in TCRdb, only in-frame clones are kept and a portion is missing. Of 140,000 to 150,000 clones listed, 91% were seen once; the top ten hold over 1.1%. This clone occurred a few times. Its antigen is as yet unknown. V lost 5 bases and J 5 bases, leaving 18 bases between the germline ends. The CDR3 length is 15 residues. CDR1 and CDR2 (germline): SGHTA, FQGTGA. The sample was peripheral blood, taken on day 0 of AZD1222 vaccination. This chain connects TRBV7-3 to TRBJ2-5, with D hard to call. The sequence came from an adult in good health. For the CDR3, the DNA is TGTGCCAGCAGCCCAGGTCAGGCCCAAGGGGAGACCCAGTACTTC. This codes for CASSPGQAQGETQYF.